These 29 T cell receptor beta chains came from one sample sequenced in a study of regulatory T cells in long-lasting Graves disease. The TCR beta library used iRepertoire HTBI primers with Arm-PCR amplification of CDR3. TCRdb analysed the multiplex PCR reads with MiXCR anew, one entry per CDR3 protein. The data hold approximately 360,000 distinct CDR3 sequences, with roughly 10% observed a single time. Regarding time point: newly diagnosed GD, antithyroid drugs for less than 3 months. Generation of the TCR library employed RNA extracted from PBMCs. The sample also formed part of further work on T cells in Graves' hyperthyroidism and ophthalmopathy.

This specimen was peripheral blood mononuclear cells (PBMCs), taken at new diagnosis, from a patient treated with antithyroid drugs. All receptors come from a woman younger than 30 with Graves disease.

The DNA for the CDR3 is TGCGCCAGCAGCTTCGGACCTGGAGGTCAGCCCCAGCATTTT. It specifies CASSFGPGGQPQHF. The chain uses TRBV5-1 and TRBJ1-5; D unresolved. The CDR3 is made up of 14 amino acids. V was shortened by 2 bases and J by 6 bases, with 12 bases between the two germline ends. The V gene's germline CDR1 is SGHRS and CDR2 YFSETQ. Together with reference TRBV5-1 and TRBJ1-5, the CDR3 gives the full variable domain: KAGVTQTPRYLIKTRGQQVTLSCSPISGHRSVSWYQQTPGQGLQFLFEYFSETQRNKGNFPGRFSGRQFSNSRSEMNVSTLELGDSALYLCASSFGPGGQPQHFGDGTRLSIL.

Many counts were recorded for this clonotype. V is TRBV10-3 and J is TRBJ2-3, with 8 bases matching TRBD2. With 5 bases clipped from V and 4 bases from J, the junction kept 5 bases outside the gene matches. This CDR3 contains 14 residues. Germline V gene data show CDR1 as ENHRY and CDR2 as SYGVKD. CDR3 loop: CAISPGLGSDTQYF. CDR3 coding DNA: TGTGCCATCAGTCCGGGACTAGGGTCAGATACGCAGTATTTT.

This clonotype was recorded at least ten times. At one boundary the junction diverges from the germline segment, which might be a read error. The rearrangement uses TRBV5-1 and TRBJ2-3, with 7 bases fitting TRBD1. The germline gives CDR1 SGHRS, CDR2 YFSETQ. The CDR3 extends over 14 amino acids. In nucleotides, the CDR3 is TGTGCCAGCAGCCCACAGGGGTCCACAGATACGCAGTATTTT. It yields the protein CASSPQGSTDTQYF.

About this clonotype: This may stem from a read error, because a much larger clone lies one nucleotide away. The chain uses TRBV13 and TRBJ2-5, with D unresolved. This CDR3 is 14 amino acids long. Germline V gene lookup returns CDR1 PRHDT and CDR2 FYEKMQ (reference sequence). Here the CDR3 reads CASSLKTVQGTQYF. DNA for the CDR3: TGTGCCAGCAGCTTAAAGACGGTTCAAGGGACCCAGTACTTC.

This clonotype has a count of ten or more. The rearrangement joins TRBV12-3 or TRBV12-4 to TRBJ1-1, with D possibly matching TRBD1 (5 bases). The ends were cut back, 3 bases at V and 2 bases at J, with 10 bases in the middle. CDR3 length equals 14 residues. The CDR3: CASSLSRVNTEAFF. The DNA for the CDR3 is TGTGCCAGCAGTTTGTCCAGGGTAAACACTGAAGCTTTCTTT.

This clonotype was found once. This may stem from a read error, because a much larger clone lies one nucleotide away. The chain links TRBV27 to TRBJ2-1, with 12 bases identical to TRBD2. There are 18 residues in the CDR3. V dropped 2 bases and J dropped 6; count of bases not matched to a gene: 11. Looked up from germline, CDR1 is MNHEY and CDR2 is SMNVEV (reference sequence). The CDR3 DNA reads as TGTGCCAGCAGTTTAGCGGGGGCTAGCGGGAGGGACGGCAATGAGCAGTTCTTC. This translates into CASSLAGASGRDGNEQFF.

Details on this clonotype: A far larger clone is only one base removed, so a read error is likely. The rearrangement uses TRBV13 and TRBJ2-7, with 11 bases identical to TRBD1. The V and J ends lost 5 bases and 7 bases, in that order; junction bases with no gene match: 10. This CDR3 is 15 amino acids long. Germline V CDR1 and CDR2: PRHDT, FYEKMQ (reference sequence). CDR3 residues: CASSTRDRGDNEQYF. Written as DNA, the CDR3 is TGTGCCAGCAGCACCCGGGACAGGGGGGACAATGAGCAGTACTTC.

Turning to this clonotype: A read error may explain this, as a much larger clone is one base away. CDR3 sequence (DNA): TGTGCCAGCAGCTTAGAAATATTCAGGGAAGGAGACACTGAAGCTTTCTTT. Translating it yields CASSLEIFREGDTEAFF. V gene TRBV7-9 combines with J gene TRBJ1-1, with D tentatively TRBD1 (5 bases). CDR3 length equals 17 residues. CDR1 is SEHNR, CDR2 FQNEAQ, per germline (reference sequence). V lost 1 base, J lost 3 bases, and 18 bases lay in between. Full variable domain (rest looked up from reference TRBV7-9 and TRBJ1-1): DTGVSQNPRHKITKRGQNVTFRCDPISEHNRLYWYRQTLGQGPEFLTYFQNEAQLEKSRLLSDRFSAERPKGSFSTLEIQRTEQGDSAMYLCASSLEIFREGDTEAFFGQGTRLTVV.

This clonotype has ten or more counts. The rearrangement links TRBV7-2 to TRBJ1-5; 9 bases are a match to TRBD1. Germline V gene sequence: CDR1 SGHTA, CDR2 FQGNSA. Trimming removed 0 bases from V and 1 base from J; junction bases left unmatched: 7. The CDR3 covers 18 residues. CDR3 sequence reads: CASSLAWGQGGSNQPQHF. CDR3 in DNA: TGTGCCAGCAGCTTAGCATGGGGACAGGGTGGGAGCAATCAGCCCCAGCATTTT.

This clonotype was counted many times. This chain joins TRBV10-3 and TRBJ1-2, with 7 nucleotides matching TRBD1. Germline V gene sequence: CDR1 ENHRY, CDR2 SYGVKD. The CDR3 is 13 residues long. Losses at the gene ends were 6 bases for V and 5 bases for J; bases not matched to a gene: 6. The CDR3 nucleotides read TGTGCCATCAGCGTGGGGACAGTTTATGGCTACACCTTC. Amino acids: CAISVGTVYGYTF.

This clonotype has a count of ten or more. This chain joins TRBV2 and TRBJ2-1; possible D gene TRBD2, 6 bases. Germline V gene data show CDR1 as SNHLY and CDR2 as FYNNEI. Between the trimmed V and J ends, which lost 6 bases and 10 bases, there was a span of 10 bases. The CDR3 is 11 residues long. The DNA for the CDR3 is TGTGCCAGCAGGTTAGCGGCGGAGCAGTTCTTC. Encoded protein: CASRLAAEQFF.

This clonotype was seen repeatedly, ten times or more. This may be a read error, as it is one base from a much larger clone. The chain employs TRBV11-2 and TRBJ2-5, with D perhaps being TRBD1 or TRBD2 (5 bases each). Germline values: CDR1 SGHAT, CDR2 FQNNGV. The CDR3 consists of 17 residues. CDR3 bases: TGTGCCGGCAGCCCCCCGGGGACCCGCGTAGGTTTAGAGACCCAGTACTTC. It specifies CAGSPPGTRVGLETQYF. The complete variable domain, with remaining parts taken from reference TRBV11-2 and TRBJ2-5, reads EAGVAQSPRYKIIEKRQSVAFWCNPISGHATLYWYQQILGQGPKLLIQFQNNGVVDDSQLPKDRFSAERLKGVDSTLKIQPAKLEDSAVYLCAGSPPGTRVGLETQYFGPGTRLLVL.

This clonotype occurred a few times. The J gene is TRBJ1-2, the V gene TRBV28; weak D call: TRBD1 (5 bases). CDR3 length equals 11 residues. Germline V CDR1 and CDR2: MDHEN, SYDVKM. The CDR3 is CAGSSGFGYTF. The CDR3 nucleotides read TGTGCTGGAAGCTCAGGGTTTGGCTACACCTTC.

As concerns this clonotype: A single base separates this from a much larger clone, so it may be a read error. The V and J genes are TRBV27 and TRBJ2-5; either TRBD1 or TRBD2 may supply D (5 bases each). Trimming cost V 2 bases and J 6 bases, with 19 bases left between them. CDR1 and CDR2 (germline): MNHEY, SMNVEV (reference sequence). The CDR3 totals 16 residues. The DNA of the CDR3 is TGTGCCAGCAGTTTAAACCCCCCGGGGACCGTAAAGACCCAGTACTTC. It yields the protein CASSLNPPGTVKTQYF.

This clonotype was picked up many times. V gene TRBV28 combines with J gene TRBJ1-2; D gene unclear. The V end lost 6 bases, the J end lost 7 bases, and 24 bases lay between the germline ends. CDR1 is MDHEN and CDR2 is SYDVKM in the germline V gene. There are 16 residues in the CDR3. This CDR3 reads CASRHAVGHPRFGYTF. In DNA, the CDR3 is TGTGCCAGCAGACATGCGGTGGGCCACCCGAGATTTGGCTACACCTTC.

This clonotype was counted a few times. This could be a read error, since a much larger clone is one nucleotide away. This sequence joins TRBV6-2 or TRBV6-3 and TRBJ1-5, with D possibly TRBD1 on 5 matching bases. Looked up from germline, CDR1 is MNHEY and CDR2 is SVGEGT. V was shortened by 7 bases and J by 6 bases, with 13 bases between the two germline ends. The CDR3 length is 13 residues. CDR3 loop: CASKTRGTQPQHF. In DNA form, the CDR3 reads TGTGCCAGCAAAACAAGGGGAACTCAGCCCCAGCATTTT.

This clonotype showed up many times. V usage is TRBV28 and J usage is TRBJ2-3; D is perhaps TRBD1 (5 bases). V lost 6 bases and J lost 4, with 8 bases in between. Germline V gives CDR1 MDHEN, CDR2 SYDVKM. The CDR3 totals 12 residues. The CDR3 coding sequence is TGTGCCAGCAGCCAGGGTGCAGATACGCAGTATTTT. Protein product: CASSQGADTQYF.

This clonotype was counted ten times or more. The chain recombines TRBV9 with TRBJ1-1; no definite D call. The V and J ends lost 0 bases and 12 bases respectively, with 18 bases between them. The CDR3 has 14 amino acids. In germline, CDR1 is SGDLS, CDR2 YYNGEE. CDR3 sequence (DNA): TGTGCCAGCAGCGTAGGGGGTAGCGGGAGTGTTACTTTCTTT. This sequence encodes CASSVGGSGSVTFF.

This clonotype was seen at least ten times. The chain recombines TRBV12-3 or TRBV12-4 with TRBJ2-1; 11 bases are shared with TRBD1. Germline trimming cut 5 bases from V and 7 bases from J; bases unmatched to any gene: 10. There are 16 residues in the CDR3. The DNA of the CDR3 is TGTGCCAGCAGTGAGACTGGACAGGGGGCTGGGAATGAGCAGTTCTTC. This encodes CASSETGQGAGNEQFF.

In this sample, this clonotype turned up many times. The junction shows a germline mismatch at one end, possibly a read error. The genes are TRBV11-2 and TRBJ1-1; weak D call: TRBD1 (6 bases). This CDR3 is 14 amino acids long. The germline V gene encodes CDR1 SGHAT and CDR2 FQNNGV. DNA of the CDR3: TGTGCCAGCACCTTAAGGGCAGGGGTAGAGTCGGCTTTCTTT. The encoded protein is CASTLRAGVESAFF.

This clonotype was seen repeatedly, ten times or more. The rearrangement joins TRBV2 to TRBJ2-7, with TRBD1 matching over 10 bases. This CDR3 comprises 14 residues. Per germline, CDR1 SNHLY and CDR2 FYNNEI. V lost 3 bases and J lost 4; bases outside the gene matches: 3. Here the CDR3 reads CASSDGTGDYEQYF. CDR3 nucleotides: TGTGCCAGCAGTGACGGGACAGGGGATTACGAGCAGTACTTC.

This clonotype occurred a few times. The CDR3 nucleotides read TGTGCCAGCAGTGGACTAGCGGGAGCACAAGGGCAGTACTTC. Its translation is CASSGLAGAQGQYF. The V gene is TRBV27, the J gene TRBJ2-7; 13 nucleotides agree with TRBD2. J gave up 9 bases and V 5 bases, and 7 bases lay outside the gene matches. Germline-derived CDR1 and CDR2 are MNHEY and SMNVEV (reference sequence). CDR3 size: 14 residues.

This clonotype was recorded many times. The J gene is TRBJ2-1, the V gene TRBV5-6; D not certain. The germline V gene encodes CDR1 SGHDT and CDR2 YYEEEE. V lost 1 base, J lost 0 bases, and 11 bases lay in between. The CDR3 is 16 residues long. The CDR3 loop reads CASSLWGKSSYNEQFF. The CDR3 DNA is TGTGCCAGCAGCTTGTGGGGTAAGAGCTCCTACAATGAGCAGTTCTTC.

The chain employs TRBV5-8 and TRBJ2-5, with D unclear. V was pared by 2 bases and J by 4 bases, with 9 bases between. The germline V gene encodes CDR1 SGHTS and CDR2 YDEGEE. This CDR3 spans 13 amino acids. Here the CDR3 reads CASSFGVSETQYF. The CDR3 coding sequence is TGTGCCAGCAGCTTCGGCGTATCAGAGACCCAGTACTTC.

In its sample, this clonotype was seen many times. The J gene is TRBJ2-7, the V gene TRBV28; TRBD1 might be the D (5 bases). Trimming stripped 5 bases from V and 6 bases from J, with 14 bases between. Germline V gives CDR1 MDHEN, CDR2 SYDVKM. The CDR3 totals 13 residues. The CDR3 sequence: CASSVFQGGEQYV. The DNA for the CDR3 is TGTGCCAGCAGTGTATTTCAGGGTGGCGAGCAGTACGTC.

The rearrangement links TRBV19 to TRBJ2-2; the match to TRBD2 covers 8 bases. V dropped 3 bases and J dropped 3; count of bases not matched to a gene: 3. Per germline, CDR1 LNHDA and CDR2 SQIVND (reference sequence). The CDR3 is made up of 15 amino acids. CDR3 residues: CASSITSGYTGELFF. The CDR3 nucleotides read TGTGCCAGTAGTATTACTAGCGGATACACCGGGGAGCTGTTTTTT.

The table lists this clonotype with many counts. This chain connects TRBV20-1 to TRBJ2-1, with 9 bases identical to TRBD1. Germline V gene lookup returns CDR1 DFQATT and CDR2 SNEGSKA (reference sequence). The junction had 5 bases not matched to a gene; V was cut back by 5 bases and J by 3 bases. The CDR3 contains 14 residues. CDR3 in amino acids: CSALQGANYNEQFF. The CDR3 DNA reads as TGCAGTGCTTTACAGGGGGCCAACTACAATGAGCAGTTCTTC.

This clonotype was observed at least ten times. This chain uses TRBV20-1 with TRBJ2-1, with 12 bases identical to TRBD2. This CDR3 is 16 amino acids long. Germline V gene lookup returns CDR1 DFQATT and CDR2 SNEGSKA (reference sequence). Trimming took 3 bases from V and 8 from J; bases not matched to a gene: 11. The CDR3 loop is CSASGLAGGPGYEQFF. In DNA, the CDR3 is TGCAGTGCTAGTGGGCTAGCGGGAGGGCCTGGCTATGAGCAGTTCTTC.

This clonotype was recorded many times. This chain links TRBV27 with TRBJ1-6, with D possibly TRBD1 on 5 matching bases. Deletions cut 1 base from V and 7 bases from J, with 14 bases between. The CDR3 sequence is 16 residues long. Germline-derived CDR1 and CDR2 are MNHEY and SMNVEV (reference sequence). The CDR3 here is CASSLLGVVANSPLHF. As DNA, the CDR3 is TGTGCCAGCAGTTTATTGGGGGTAGTAGCAAATTCACCCCTCCACTTT.